This TCR beta chain was observed in a study of read filtering for tumor transcriptome and immune sequencing. V dropped 0 bases and J dropped 4 bases, with 10 bases sitting between them. CDR1 and CDR2 (germline): SGHRS, YFSETQ. The CDR3 is 14 residues long. Molecular barcoded adaptors covering alpha/delta and beta/gamma chains were used on roughly 400 ng RNA. One entry per CDR3 protein results from TCRdb running MiXCR on the reads. In the table there are tens of thousands of distinct CDR3 sequences, roughly a fifth of which are singletons. The chain uses TRBV5-1 and TRBJ2-5; no firm D call. This clonotype was obtained from a donor older than 35 with multiple myeloma. Sequencing was performed on a population of CD138-negative cells sorted from bone marrow. Written as DNA, the CDR3 is TGCGCCAGCAGCTTGGATGGGAAAGGAGAGACCCAGTACTTC. This translates into CASSLDGKGETQYF.